This section outlines one TCR beta chain sequence together with its context. No antigen is known for it. This entry belongs to a study of cytomegalovirus exposure and HLA in healthy donors. As for the study in general: Early release data held 75 million to 100 million unique TCRs from HLA-typed donors.

Germline V gene lookup returns CDR1 SGHTA and CDR2 FQGNSA. The CDR3 has 16 amino acids. Unmatched junction bases numbered 7, after V lost 1 base and J lost 3 bases. With 60 Vbeta and 13 Jbeta primers, the PCR was carried out. In the authors' methods: It was a later analysis that counted 79 million or so unique TCR beta chains, of which approximately 11 million were shared. Generated by immunoSEQ multiplex PCR, the TCRdb table keeps only in-frame clones and is missing some. The DNA was the basis for D and trimming; V, J and clone size are from that table. This repertoire includes roughly 120,000 clones. These donors, healthy bone marrow donors, were studied. Findings of the study overall: For most subjects, TCR beta sequences were reported to predict HLA-A and HLA-B alleles with accuracy.

The clonotype was recovered from a man aged 18-30 years in good health and CMV-seronegative. The sample comprised PBMCs. The chain joins TRBV7-2 to TRBJ2-7; 9 bases match TRBD1. The CDR3 loop reads CASSLESGTGYYEQYF. The DNA of the CDR3 is TGTGCCAGCAGCTTAGAGTCCGGGACAGGGTACTACGAGCAGTACTTC. The variable domain in full, completed from reference TRBV7-2 and TRBJ2-7, reads GAGVSQSPSNKVTEKGKDVELRCDPISGHTALYWYRQSLGQGLEFLIYFQGNSAPDKSGLPSDRFSAERTGGSVSTLTIQRTQQEDSAVYLCASSLESGTGYYEQYFGPGTRLTVT.